The rows below give T cell receptor beta chains drawn from one sample of a study of early T cells in non-severe SARS-CoV-2 infection. TCRdb re-analysed the 5' RACE reads in MiXCR, keeping a single row per CDR3 protein. The profile shows 60,000 or so distinct CDR3 sequences, approximately 10% of them singletons. Sequenced sample: whole blood. The receptor set was obtained from an adult who was a healthcare worker with PCR-confirmed SARS-CoV-2 infection or an uninfected control (not recorded which). Each CDR3 is given with its conserved first and last residue. Fields, in order: D gene, V gene, clone size, J gene, CDR3 protein, CDR3 DNA. The D gene is left open where the match is weak. The size field is filled for only some rows; it gives once, few, many or a size class.

d_gene: TRBD2
v_gene: TRBV20-1
abundance: few
j_gene: TRBJ2-7
CDR3aa: CSASGGVAYEQYF
CDR3nt: TGCAGTGCTAGCGGGGGGGTCGCCTACGAGCAGTACTTC

d_gene: NA
v_gene: TRBV3-1
abundance: NA
j_gene: TRBJ2-7
CDR3aa: CASSQVRGSEQYF
CDR3nt: TGTGCCAGCAGCCAAGTCCGGGGTTCCGAGCAGTACTTC

d_gene: NA
v_gene: TRBV12-3/TRBV12-4
abundance: many
j_gene: TRBJ2-3
CDR3aa: CASSLGPRADTQYF
CDR3nt: TGTGCCAGCAGTTTGGGACCCCGGGCAGATACGCAGTATTTT

d_gene: TRBD2
v_gene: TRBV20-1
abundance: NA
j_gene: TRBJ2-3
CDR3aa: CSVELTSGTDTQYF
CDR3nt: TGCAGTGTTGAGCTGACTAGCGGCACAGATACGCAGTATTTT

d_gene: NA
v_gene: TRBV12-3/TRBV12-4
abundance: many
j_gene: TRBJ2-5
CDR3aa: CASRPWDGIEGTQYF
CDR3nt: TGTGCCAGCAGACCTTGGGACGGGATCGAAGGGACCCAGTACTTC

d_gene: NA
v_gene: TRBV14
abundance: many
j_gene: TRBJ1-4
CDR3aa: CASSQFQGEKLFF
CDR3nt: TGTGCCAGCAGCCAATTCCAAGGGGAAAAACTGTTTTTT

d_gene: NA
v_gene: TRBV9
abundance: NA
j_gene: TRBJ2-7
CDR3aa: CASSGTGLGEQYF
CDR3nt: TGTGCCAGCAGCGGAACAGGGTTGGGGGAGCAGTACTTC

d_gene: NA
v_gene: TRBV12-3/TRBV12-4
abundance: many
j_gene: TRBJ1-5
CDR3aa: CASSRRVGRDQPQHF
CDR3nt: TGTGCCAGCTCACGGAGGGTAGGAAGGGATCAGCCCCAGCATTTT

d_gene: NA
v_gene: TRBV7-2
abundance: NA
j_gene: TRBJ2-3
CDR3aa: CASSNVGTDTQYF
CDR3nt: TGTGCCAGCAGCAACGTCGGCACAGATACGCAGTATTTT

d_gene: TRBD1
v_gene: TRBV7-9
abundance: few
j_gene: TRBJ2-3
CDR3aa: CASSPRTGASTDTQYF
CDR3nt: TGTGCCAGCAGCCCCCGGACAGGAGCTAGCACAGATACGCAGTATTTT

d_gene: NA
v_gene: TRBV20-1
abundance: many
j_gene: TRBJ1-1
CDR3aa: CSASKGRGGTEAFF
CDR3nt: TGCAGTGCTAGTAAGGGCAGGGGAGGGACTGAAGCTTTCTTT

d_gene: NA
v_gene: TRBV11-1
abundance: many
j_gene: TRBJ2-5
CDR3aa: CASSSGWGPRGDTQYF
CDR3nt: TGTGCCAGCAGCTCTGGTTGGGGGCCCAGAGGCGATACCCAGTACTTC

d_gene: TRBD1
v_gene: TRBV4-3
abundance: many
j_gene: TRBJ1-2
CDR3aa: CASSQGGGSNYGYTF
CDR3nt: TGCGCCAGCAGCCAAGGAGGGGGCAGCAACTATGGCTACACCTTC

d_gene: NA
v_gene: TRBV14
abundance: few
j_gene: TRBJ2-3
CDR3aa: CASRETGRADTQYF
CDR3nt: TGTGCCAGCAGGGAGACAGGGAGGGCAGATACGCAGTATTTT

d_gene: NA
v_gene: TRBV10-2
abundance: few
j_gene: TRBJ1-1
CDR3aa: CASSGGVTLRGTEAFF
CDR3nt: TGCGCCAGCAGTGGTGGAGTCACCCTCAGGGGCACTGAAGCTTTCTTT

d_gene: NA
v_gene: TRBV7-9
abundance: many
j_gene: TRBJ2-5
CDR3aa: CASSLRQTKETQYF
CDR3nt: TGTGCCAGCAGCTTAAGGCAGACCAAAGAGACCCAGTACTTC

d_gene: TRBD1
v_gene: TRBV11-2
abundance: many
j_gene: TRBJ2-3
CDR3aa: CASSPRTGNTDTQYF
CDR3nt: TGTGCCAGCAGCCCACGGACAGGGAACACAGATACGCAGTATTTT

d_gene: TRBD1
v_gene: TRBV2
abundance: NA
j_gene: TRBJ2-3
CDR3aa: CAGKTGGGTDTQYF
CDR3nt: TGTGCCGGGAAGACAGGGGGCGGCACAGATACGCAGTATTTT

d_gene: NA
v_gene: TRBV7-9
abundance: many
j_gene: TRBJ1-1
CDR3aa: CASSLLGGPNTEAFF
CDR3nt: TGTGCCAGCAGCTTATTGGGGGGACCCAACACTGAAGCTTTCTTT

d_gene: NA
v_gene: TRBV30
abundance: NA
j_gene: TRBJ1-2
CDR3aa: CAWSVSRHLSSGYTF
CDR3nt: TGTGCCTGGAGTGTAAGCCGGCACCTGTCGTCGGGCTACACCTTC

d_gene: NA
v_gene: TRBV12-3/TRBV12-4
abundance: few
j_gene: TRBJ1-2
CDR3aa: CASRPQGFYGYTF
CDR3nt: TGTGCCAGCAGGCCCCAGGGATTCTATGGCTACACCTTC

d_gene: TRBD1
v_gene: TRBV4-3
abundance: medium-sized
j_gene: TRBJ1-2
CDR3aa: CASSQDRGSGYTF
CDR3nt: TGCGCCAGCAGCCAGGACAGGGGAAGTGGCTACACCTTC

d_gene: NA
v_gene: TRBV15
abundance: few
j_gene: TRBJ2-1
CDR3aa: CATSRDSGPNEQFF
CDR3nt: TGTGCCACCAGCAGAGATTCAGGGCCCAATGAGCAGTTCTTC

d_gene: NA
v_gene: TRBV5-1
abundance: many
j_gene: TRBJ2-5
CDR3aa: CASSPQNSPGETQYF
CDR3nt: TGCGCCAGCAGCCCTCAGAATAGCCCAGGGGAGACCCAGTACTTC